This T cell receptor (beta chain) was identified during a study of blood T cell repertoires in COVID-19. Study summary: The cDNA or gDNA used as material had been derived from T cells, B-cell-depleted T cells, or PBMCs.

Sequencing used immunoSEQ multiplex PCR; TCRdb keeps in-frame clones, though not all of them. This table holds 330,000 or so clones, roughly 86% found once. From germline, CDR1 is SNHLY and CDR2 FYNNEI. The CDR3 runs 13 residues. V lost 4 bases and J 10 bases, leaving 16 bases between the germline ends. The V call is TRBV2, the J call TRBJ1-2, with D possibly being TRBD1 (5 bases). The sequenced sample was peripheral blood. The sequence derives from a young man with COVID-19, enrolled during active disease. Here the CDR3 reads CASSVTASRDYTF. As DNA, the CDR3 is TGTGCCAGCAGTGTGACAGCTTCTAGGGACTACACCTTC.